One sample yielded the 22 T cell receptor beta chains listed below, sequenced in a study of T cell responses to AZD1222 COVID-19 vaccine. The data were produced by immunoSEQ multiplex PCR, yet TCRdb's version contains in-frame clones alone and is incomplete. The sample gives roughly 6,100 clones, 70% to 90% of which show up once; approximately 15% is in the top ten. Source: peripheral blood, taken 28 days after the second AZD1222 dose. All receptors come from an adult who received the AZD1222 COVID-19 vaccine.

This sequence joins TRBV2 and TRBJ2-5, with 8 bases identical to TRBD1. Germline V gives CDR1 SNHLY, CDR2 FYNNEI. V dropped 7 bases and J dropped 0; count of bases not matched to a gene: 4. The CDR3 runs to 14 residues. The CDR3 DNA sequence: TGTGCCAGCACCAGGACAGGGAACCAAGAGACCCAGTACTTC. Protein sequence: CASTRTGNQETQYF.

V usage is TRBV6-5 and J usage is TRBJ2-7; 10 nucleotides agree with TRBD2. This CDR3 comprises 14 residues. CDR1 and CDR2 from the germline V gene are MNHEY and SVGAGI. The trim removed 6 bases at V and 5 bases at J, leaving 7 bases unmatched. The CDR3 DNA reads TGTGCCAGCAGCGCTCTAGCGGGAGCGGACGAGCAGTACGTC. Translated: CASSALAGADEQYV.

The chain combines TRBV7-2 with TRBJ2-2; 7 bases are shared with TRBD2. CDR1 and CDR2 (germline): SGHTA, FQGNSA. V gave up 5 bases and J gave up 0 bases; unmatched junction bases: 3. CDR3 length: 15 residues. This chain's CDR3 is CASSLGLANTGELFF. CDR3 in DNA: TGTGCCAGCAGCCTTGGACTAGCGAACACCGGGGAGCTGTTTTTT.

The genes are TRBV9 and TRBJ2-7; 7 bases are a match to TRBD2. V was clipped by 2 bases and J by 7 bases; unmatched bases: 6. The CDR3 runs 13 residues. Germline V CDR1 and CDR2: SGDLS, YYNGEE. This chain's CDR3 is CASSVGGTGEQYF. CDR3 coding DNA: TGTGCCAGCAGCGTGGGAGGGACGGGAGAGCAGTACTTC.

The chain carries TRBV21-1 and TRBJ1-2; the listed D gene, TRBD1, was not tested against the DNA. TRBV21-1 is labeled a pseudogene. The CDR3 runs 16 residues. CDR3 in DNA: TGTGCCAGCAGCTTCCCTTGGGACAGGGGGGAATGGGGCTACACCTTC. Translation gives CASSFPWDRGEWGYTF.

J is TRBJ2-3 and V is TRBV28; unclear D gene. Between the trimmed V and J ends, which lost 6 bases and 2 bases, there was a span of 18 bases. CDR1 and CDR2 from the germline V gene are MDHEN and SYDVKM. The CDR3 sequence is 16 residues long. CDR3 in DNA: TGTGCCAGCAGCCTTATTCTAGTACATTCCACAGATACGCAGTATTTT. Translating gives CASSLILVHSTDTQYF.

The rearrangement links TRBV6-5 to TRBJ2-7; no definite D call. Germline assignment: CDR1 MNHEY and CDR2 SVGAGI. This CDR3 is built from 15 residues. V was shortened by 0 bases and J by 4 bases, with 13 bases between the two germline ends. CDR3 sequence: CASSYSSAAGYEQYF. The CDR3 nucleotides are TGTGCCAGCAGTTACTCTTCGGCAGCCGGTTACGAGCAGTACTTC.

The DNA of the CDR3 is TGTGCTAGTGGTTTGAATACAGGGGCCCTCTATAGCAATCAGCCCCAGCATTTT. It translates to CASGLNTGALYSNQPQHF. V and J are TRBV12-5 and TRBJ1-5, with 7 positions matching TRBD1. V lost 2 bases and J lost 0; bases outside the gene matches: 10. This CDR3 has 18 residues. Germline V gene lookup returns CDR1 LGHNT and CDR2 FRNRAP.

The J gene is TRBJ2-3, the V gene TRBV3-1 (or the pseudogene TRBV3-2); 14 bases are a match to TRBD2. The CDR3 runs to 19 residues. After removal of 3 bases from V and 0 bases from J, the junction contained 8 bases not matched to a gene. Germline V gene lookup returns CDR1 LGHDT and CDR2 YNNKEL (reference sequence). The CDR3 DNA follows: TGTGCCAGCAGCCACCTGACTAGCGGGAGGGGTACTAGCACAGATACGCAGTATTTT. Protein: CASSHLTSGRGTSTDTQYF.

This clone is large within its sample. The genes are TRBV2 and TRBJ1-4; TRBD1 aligns across 8 bases. V lost 4 bases, J lost 7 bases, and 5 bases stayed unmatched. The CDR3 sequence is 14 residues long. The germline gives CDR1 SNHLY, CDR2 FYNNEI. CDR3 in DNA: TGTGCCAGCAGTGGACAGGGGAGGGGTGAAAAACTGTTTTTT. Its translation: CASSGQGRGEKLFF. The full variable domain, completed using reference TRBV2 and TRBJ1-4, is EPEVTQTPSHQVTQMGQEVILRCVPISNHLYFYWYRQILGQKVEFLVSFYNNEISEKSEIFDDQFSVERPDGSNFTLKIRSTKLEDSAMYFCASSGQGRGEKLFFGSGTQLSVL.

With regard to this clone: The junction departs from the called germline gene at one end, perhaps through a read error. The V call is TRBV7-7, the J call TRBJ2-2, with 8 bases that match TRBD1. Germline V CDR1 and CDR2: SSHAT, FNYEAQ (reference sequence). The CDR3 spans 15 residues. The CDR3 region is CASSLSTGEGGELFF. In DNA form, the CDR3 reads TGTGCTAGCAGCCTATCGACAGGGGAAGGCGGGGAGCTGTTTTTT.

This chain links TRBV27 with TRBJ2-7; D not resolved. The V end lost 3 bases, the J end lost 2 bases, and 8 bases lay between the germline ends. Looked up from germline, CDR1 is MNHEY and CDR2 is SMNVEV (reference sequence). CDR3 length: 13 amino acids. Here the CDR3 DNA reads TGTGCCAGCAGTTTGAGACAAACCTACGAGCAGTACTTC. As protein: CASSLRQTYEQYF.

The chain carries TRBV30 and TRBJ1-2; D remains ambiguous. Trimming shortened V by 5 bases and J by 8 bases, and 9 bases separated the two germline ends. The CDR3 extends over 10 amino acids. Germline V gene data show CDR1 as GTSNPN and CDR2 as SVGIG (reference sequence). The CDR3 coding sequence is TGTGCCTGGCGCAGAGGCGGCTACACCTTC. Amino acid sequence: CAWRRGGYTF.

To note about this clone: This sample includes further DNA sequences coding for the same CDR3. The chain couples TRBV28 to TRBJ1-5, with D uncertain. This CDR3 comprises 13 residues. Between the trimmed V and J ends, which lost 6 bases and 0 bases, there was a span of 6 bases. In germline, CDR1 is MDHEN, CDR2 SYDVKM. Here the CDR3 DNA reads TGTGCCAGCAGCCTTGATAGCAATCAGCCCCAGCATTTT. This gives the protein CASSLDSNQPQHF.

The V call is TRBV4-1, the J call TRBJ2-1, with D tentatively TRBD2 (5 bases). Germline V CDR1 and CDR2: MGHRA, YSYEKL. With 1 base removed from V and 8 bases from J, the gap between germline ends came to 15 bases. The CDR3 consists of 15 residues. CDR3 bases: TGCGCCAGCAGCCAAGTAGGCTCTGGGAGAGATGAGCAGTTCTTC. Translating it yields CASSQVGSGRDEQFF.

The V call is TRBV5-4, the J call TRBJ2-1; D perhaps matches TRBD2 (6 bases). Germline lookup yields CDR1 SGHNT and CDR2 YYREEE (reference sequence). Trimming removed 0 bases at V and 6 bases at J, with 13 bases between. The CDR3 runs to 15 residues. The CDR3 loop reads CASSLVARGTNEQFF. The DNA for the CDR3 is TGTGCCAGCAGCTTGGTTGCGCGGGGAACCAATGAGCAGTTCTTC.

The chain is built from TRBV7-9 and TRBJ1-2; TRBD1 agrees at 9 bases. The CDR3 runs 15 residues. From germline, CDR1 is SEHNR and CDR2 FQNEAQ (reference sequence). The V segment lost 5 bases and the J segment 4 bases; nucleotides outside the gene matches: 8. Here the CDR3 reads CASSVGTGFSYGYTF. CDR3 nucleotides: TGTGCCAGCAGCGTAGGGACAGGGTTCAGCTATGGCTACACCTTC.

The genes are TRBV7-3 and TRBJ2-1; 10 bases are a match to TRBD1. CDR3 length: 14 amino acids. The ends lost 6 bases at V and 6 bases at J; junction bases unmatched: 5. The germline CDR1 and CDR2 sequences are SGHTA and FQGTGA. The chain's CDR3 is CASRGTGASNEQFF. The CDR3 region has the DNA TGTGCCAGCAGGGGGACAGGGGCAAGCAATGAGCAGTTCTTC.

The chain links TRBV7-2 to TRBJ2-5, with 11 bases identical to TRBD2. Germline V gene data show CDR1 as SGHTA and CDR2 as FQGNSA. The CDR3 is 15 amino acids. Germline trimming cut 6 bases from V and 2 bases from J; bases unmatched to any gene: 5. The CDR3 reads CASRAGLAVQETQYF. Here the CDR3 DNA reads TGTGCCAGCAGGGCGGGACTAGCGGTACAAGAGACCCAGTACTTC.

V is TRBV19 and J is TRBJ2-1; 12 bases align to TRBD2. Germline V gene data show CDR1 as LNHDA and CDR2 as SQIVND (reference sequence). Trimming at V came to 4 bases and at J to 7 bases, leaving 11 bases not matched to a gene. CDR3 length equals 17 residues. The CDR3 region is CASSTSSGRATRNEQFF. CDR3 in DNA: TGTGCCAGTAGTACGTCTAGCGGGAGGGCTACCAGGAATGAGCAGTTCTTC.

A single count supports this clone. This chain links TRBV19 with TRBJ1-2, with 10 positions matching TRBD1. Trimming removed 2 bases from V and 4 bases from J; junction bases left unmatched: 4. Germline V gives CDR1 LNHDA, CDR2 SQIVND (reference sequence). The CDR3 runs 15 residues. The CDR3 protein is CASSISTGGSYGYTF. CDR3 nucleotide sequence: TGTGCCAGTAGTATATCGACAGGGGGCAGCTATGGCTACACCTTC.

J is TRBJ1-1 and V is TRBV23-1; D call uncertain. TRBV23-1 is an ORF for which the function is uncertain. The CDR3 extends over 13 amino acids. Trimming cost V 5 bases and J 6 bases, with 13 bases left between them. The chain's CDR3 is CASSEQSSPEAFF. The CDR3 coding sequence is TGCGCCAGCAGTGAACAGTCTTCCCCTGAAGCTTTCTTT.